These 8 T cell receptor beta chains came from one sample sequenced in a study of breast tumors, draining lymph nodes, adjacent tissues. TCRdb re-derived calls from the multiplex PCR reads in MiXCR, one entry per CDR3 protein. The table records about 46,000 distinct CDR3 sequences, roughly 23% of them present only once. The material sequenced was breast tumor tissue. The origin of the receptors is a female donor with breast cancer. Some clones in this sample may be carry-over from other donors' samples.

The J gene is TRBJ1-2, the V gene TRBV28; no clear D gene. The CDR3 runs to 14 residues. Germline assignment: CDR1 MDHEN and CDR2 SYDVKM. Between the trimmed V and J ends, which lost 6 bases and 4 bases, there was a span of 15 bases. The CDR3 coding sequence is TGTGCCAGCAGACCCGGGAACAGTGGCTATGGCTACACCTTC. The encoded protein is CASRPGNSGYGYTF.

The chain couples TRBV27 to TRBJ2-3, with D possibly TRBD1 on 5 matching bases. Trimming removed 7 bases from V and 2 bases from J, with 16 bases in between. This CDR3 contains 15 residues. In germline, CDR1 is MNHEY, CDR2 SMNVEV (reference sequence). CDR3 sequence (DNA): TGTGCCAGCACCATACAGGTAAACACCACAGATACGCAGTATTTT. Protein: CASTIQVNTTDTQYF.

Many counts were recorded for this clonotype. V is TRBV7-9 and J is TRBJ1-6; a weak D match, TRBD1 (6 bases). Trimming removed 2 bases from V and 7 bases from J, with 12 bases in between. Germline CDR1 SEHNR, CDR2 FQNEAQ (reference sequence). This CDR3 is 15 amino acids long. Here the CDR3 reads CASSLSGQLNSPLHF. DNA for the CDR3: TGTGCCAGCAGCTTAAGCGGACAGTTAAATTCACCCCTCCACTTT.

Written as DNA, the CDR3 is TGTGCCAGCAGAGCCGCCGGGACTAGCGTCTCTTACAATGAGCAGTTCTTC. Translating it yields CASRAAGTSVSYNEQFF. The genes are TRBV2 and TRBJ2-1; TRBD2 matches 10 bases. The V gene's germline CDR1 is SNHLY and CDR2 FYNNEI. J was trimmed by 4 bases and V by 6 bases; bases with no gene match: 12. The CDR3 is 17 residues long. The variable domain in full, with the rest retrieved from reference TRBV2 and TRBJ2-1, is EPEVTQTPSHQVTQMGQEVILRCVPISNHLYFYWYRQILGQKVEFLVSFYNNEISEKSEIFDDQFSVERPDGSNFTLKIRSTKLEDSAMYFCASRAAGTSVSYNEQFFGPGTRLTVL.

The chain is built from TRBV3-1 and TRBJ2-6, with D perhaps TRBD1 or TRBD2 (5 bases each). Germline values: CDR1 LGHDT, CDR2 YNNKEL (reference sequence). V was shortened by 3 bases and J by 4 bases, with 13 bases between the two germline ends. The CDR3 is made up of 16 amino acids. CDR3 nucleotide sequence: TGTGCCAGCAGCCAGGGGGTGTATGGGGGGGCCAACGTCCTGACTTTC. Its translation: CASSQGVYGGANVLTF.

V usage is TRBV20-1 and J usage is TRBJ1-6; 9 bases fit TRBD1. Trimming took 2 bases from V and 10 from J; bases not matched to a gene: 15. The length of the CDR3 is 17 residues. CDR1 DFQATT and CDR2 SNEGSKA come from the germline V gene (reference sequence). CDR3 sequence (DNA): TGCAGTGCTAGACCCCCCCTAAGACAGGGGGATGCCTCACCCCTCCACTTT. As protein: CSARPPLRQGDASPLHF.

This clonotype occurred many times. V gene TRBV20-1 combines with J gene TRBJ2-1; D is possibly TRBD2 (7 bases). V lost 1 base to trimming and J lost 8 bases, with 24 bases between them. Germline V CDR1 and CDR2: DFQATT, SNEGSKA (reference sequence). This CDR3 is built from 17 residues. As DNA, the CDR3 is TGCAGTGCTAGAGGAATTGCGTGGTCGGGGGGCCAGTATGAGCAGTTCTTC. Its translation is CSARGIAWSGGQYEQFF.

This clonotype was detected ten times or more. V usage is TRBV4-2 and J usage is TRBJ1-2, with no clear D. The CDR3 spans 15 residues. V lost 0 bases and J 0 bases, leaving 8 bases between the germline ends. Germline CDR1 LGHNA, CDR2 YNFKEQ. The CDR3 region is CASSQEPQANYGYTF. The DNA for the CDR3 is TGTGCCAGCAGCCAAGAACCGCAGGCTAACTATGGCTACACCTTC.